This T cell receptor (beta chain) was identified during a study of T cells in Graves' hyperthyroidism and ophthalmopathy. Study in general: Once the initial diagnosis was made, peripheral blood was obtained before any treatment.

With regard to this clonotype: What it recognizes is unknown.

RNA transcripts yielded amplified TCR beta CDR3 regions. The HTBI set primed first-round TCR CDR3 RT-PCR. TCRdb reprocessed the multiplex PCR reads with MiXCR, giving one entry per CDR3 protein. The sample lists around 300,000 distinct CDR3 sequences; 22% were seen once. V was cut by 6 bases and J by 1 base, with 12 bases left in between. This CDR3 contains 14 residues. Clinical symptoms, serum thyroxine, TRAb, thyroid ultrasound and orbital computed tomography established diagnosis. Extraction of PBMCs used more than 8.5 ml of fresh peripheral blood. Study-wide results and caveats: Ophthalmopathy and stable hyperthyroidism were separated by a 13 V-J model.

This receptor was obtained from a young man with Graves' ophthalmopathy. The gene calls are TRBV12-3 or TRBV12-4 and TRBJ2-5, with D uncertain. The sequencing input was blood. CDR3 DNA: TGTGCCAGCAGAAACTCTGCCGCCCAAGAGACCCAGTACTTC. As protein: CASRNSAAQETQYF.